This T cell receptor (beta chain) was identified during a study of beta chain features in type 1 diabetes. CDR3 length: 15 amino acids. The sample holds a few counts of this clone. Its antigen is still unknown. cDNA synthesis used the whole RNA isolate, giving expressed TCRB sequences. TCRdb keeps only in-frame clones here, not all; method: immunoSEQ multiplex PCR. The data hold about 180,000 clones, with about 13% observed a single time. General study points: Whatever favoring of shorter templates PCR might show would apply equally to patients and controls.

CD45RO/CCR7/CD25/CD127/CD95/CD27 sorting isolated CD4+ naive, central memory, regulatory and stem cell-like memory cells. Sorting produced populations that all topped 95% purity. Sequenced material: central memory CD4+ T cells from blood. The TCR was taken from a woman younger than 35 in good health. The J gene is TRBJ1-5, the V gene TRBV21-1; whether TRBD1, the table's D call, matches the DNA was not checked. TRBV21-1 is tagged as a pseudogene. DNA of the CDR3: TGTGCCAGCAGCAGAACGACAGGGAGCAATCAGCCCCAGCATTTT. Translation gives CASSRTTGSNQPQHF.